This record concerns one T cell receptor (beta chain) sequence. What antigen it recognizes has not been identified. No much larger clone exists at a distance of one base, and base qualities are not known. Library method: the immunoSEQ multiplex PCR assay. In its TCRdb copy, this immuneACCESS table keeps in-frame sequences only and misses some clones. Where compared with another copy, unresolved V genes explain less than half of these, and the others have no known cause. The sample includes 35,000 or so clones, with 85% to 90% observed a single time. The ten largest clones add up to 5.8% of the sample. The sample originates from a study of radiotherapy plus CTLA-4 blockade in lung cancer (dated by TCRdb to 2016 to 2018). Turning to the overall study: Objective responses were observed in 15% to 20% of enrolled patients, and disease control was achieved in 25% to 40%.

What the authors observed across the whole study: After treatment with radiotherapy and ipilimumab, TCR clones that originated in tumors expanded in peripheral blood. The strongest predictors of response, as reported, were early dynamic changes in blood T cell clones along with a rise in serum interferon-beta after radiation.

Focal radiation therapy combined with CTLA-4 blockade (ipilimumab) was tested in patients with chemo-refractory metastatic non-small-cell lung cancer. The material was peripheral blood, obtained from a patient treated with radiotherapy plus ipilimumab. The receptor was derived from a human donor with non-small cell lung cancer who had stable disease on radiotherapy plus ipilimumab.

The DNA reads as follows: TGTGCCAGCAGCTTAGCTCCCGGACAGGGGAAAGGCTACGAGCAGTACTTC. Translated, this gives CASSLAPGQGKGYEQYF. The chain is made from TRBV7-2 and TRBJ2-7; 9 bases in the junction line up with TRBD1. CDR1 and CDR2 (SGHTA, FQGNSA) derive from the germline V gene. The cysteine opens and the phenylalanine closes a CDR3 of 17 amino acids. The sequence is cut down to CDR3 DNA, 51 bases in frame from base 1. V is pruned by 0 bases and J by 3 bases, leaving 9 bases of the junction without a gene match.